This T cell receptor beta chain emerged from a study of CD8 T cells in ankylosing spondylitis. Each CDR3 protein is one row after TCRdb ran MiXCR on the 5' RACE reads. Of fewer than 30,000 distinct CDR3 sequences listed, less than 3% are singletons. This clonotype has ten or more counts. There are 16 residues in the CDR3. Trimming cost V 3 bases and J 0 bases; bases outside gene matches: 9. From germline, CDR1 is SGDLS and CDR2 YYNGEE. The V and J genes are TRBV9 and TRBJ2-7, with 7 bases lining up with TRBD2. The sequence was obtained from a female donor with ankylosing spondylitis or in good health (not recorded which). Specimen: blood, either unsorted or a sorted T cell fraction (not recorded which). CDR3 in amino acids: CASSAQASGSSYEQYF. CDR3 DNA sequence: TGTGCCAGCAGCGCCCAAGCTAGCGGAAGCTCCTACGAGCAGTACTTC.